The clone carrying this T cell receptor (beta chain) was seen many times. Its target is unknown. The data belong to a study of T cells in Graves' hyperthyroidism and ophthalmopathy. This CDR3 spans 15 amino acids. V gave up 1 base and J gave up 5 bases, with 14 bases separating them. Per germline, CDR1 SGHNT and CDR2 YENEEA. Study results and caveats: The blood repertoire included most of the expanded thyroid clonotypes above 0.001.

TCR beta CDR3 region amplification was performed from RNA transcripts. HTBI primers were used for first-round RT-PCR of the TCR CDR3. TCRdb processed the multiplex PCR reads anew with MiXCR; each CDR3 protein has one entry. The sample lists about 710,000 distinct CDR3 sequences; roughly 15% were seen once. Stability of Graves' hyperthyroidism was defined as absent ophthalmopathy progression within 18 months. Cells are PBMCs isolated from about 10 ml of fresh blood. This chain joins TRBV11-3 and TRBJ1-1, with D unclear. Material for sequencing was blood. This sequence was found in a young man with Graves' hyperthyroidism. CDR3 residues: CASSLVDLAGTEAFF. CDR3 nucleotides: TGTGCCAGCAGCTTAGTAGATTTGGCCGGGACTGAAGCTTTCTTT.